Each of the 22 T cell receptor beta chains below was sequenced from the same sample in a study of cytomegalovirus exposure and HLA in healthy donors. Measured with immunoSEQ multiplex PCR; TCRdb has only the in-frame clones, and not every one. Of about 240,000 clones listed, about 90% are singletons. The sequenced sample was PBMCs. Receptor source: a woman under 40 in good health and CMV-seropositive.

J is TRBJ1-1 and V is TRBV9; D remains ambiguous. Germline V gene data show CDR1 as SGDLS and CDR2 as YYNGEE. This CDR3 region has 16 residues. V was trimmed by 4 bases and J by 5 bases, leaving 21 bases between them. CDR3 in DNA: TGTGCCAGCAGCTCCGCCGCCGCGACATTCCTTACTGAAGCTTTCTTT. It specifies CASSSAAATFLTEAFF. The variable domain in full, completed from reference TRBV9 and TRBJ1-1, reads DSGVTQTPKHLITATGQRVTLRCSPRSGDLSVYWYQQSLDQGLQFLIQYYNGEERAKGNILERFSAQQFPDLHSELNLSSLELGDSALYFCASSSAAATFLTEAFFGQGTRLTVV.

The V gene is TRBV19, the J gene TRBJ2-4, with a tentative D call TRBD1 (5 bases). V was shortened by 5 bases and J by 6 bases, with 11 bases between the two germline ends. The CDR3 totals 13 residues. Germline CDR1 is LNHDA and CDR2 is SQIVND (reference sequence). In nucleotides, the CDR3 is TGTGCCAGTAGTTGGAGCCAGGGAAACATTCAGTACTTC. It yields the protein CASSWSQGNIQYF.

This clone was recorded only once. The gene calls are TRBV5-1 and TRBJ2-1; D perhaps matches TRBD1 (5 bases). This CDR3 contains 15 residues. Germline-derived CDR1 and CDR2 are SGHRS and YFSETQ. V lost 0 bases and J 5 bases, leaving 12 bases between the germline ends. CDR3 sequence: CASSLASQGDNEQFF. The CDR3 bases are TGCGCCAGCAGCTTGGCCTCCCAGGGTGACAATGAGCAGTTCTTC.

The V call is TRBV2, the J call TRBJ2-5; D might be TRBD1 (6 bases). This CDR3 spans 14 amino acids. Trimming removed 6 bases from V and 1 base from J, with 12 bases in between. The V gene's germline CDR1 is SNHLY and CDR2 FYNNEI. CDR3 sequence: CASRSNRAQETQYF. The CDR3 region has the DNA TGTGCCAGCAGATCCAACAGGGCCCAAGAGACCCAGTACTTC. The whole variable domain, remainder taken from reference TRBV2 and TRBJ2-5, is EPEVTQTPSHQVTQMGQEVILRCVPISNHLYFYWYRQILGQKVEFLVSFYNNEISEKSEIFDDQFSVERPDGSNFTLKIRSTKLEDSAMYFCASRSNRAQETQYFGPGTRLLVL.

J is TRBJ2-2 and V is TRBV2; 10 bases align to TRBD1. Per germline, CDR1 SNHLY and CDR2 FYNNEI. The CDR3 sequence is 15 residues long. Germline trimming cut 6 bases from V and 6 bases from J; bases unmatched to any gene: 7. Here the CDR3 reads CASSGTGVMSGELFF. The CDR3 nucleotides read TGTGCCAGCAGCGGGACAGGGGTGATGTCCGGGGAGCTGTTTTTT.

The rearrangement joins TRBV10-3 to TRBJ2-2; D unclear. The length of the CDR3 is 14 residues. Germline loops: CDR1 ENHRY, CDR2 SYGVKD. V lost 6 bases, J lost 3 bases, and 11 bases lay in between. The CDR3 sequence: CAIREVGDTGELFF. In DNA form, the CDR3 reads TGTGCCATCAGGGAAGTCGGAGACACCGGGGAGCTGTTTTTT.

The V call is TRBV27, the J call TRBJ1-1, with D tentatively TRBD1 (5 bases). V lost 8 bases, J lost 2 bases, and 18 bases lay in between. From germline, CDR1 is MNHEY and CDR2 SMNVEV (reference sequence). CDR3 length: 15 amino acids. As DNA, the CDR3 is TGTGCCAGCCATAAACAGGTACCCTCTAACACTGAAGCTTTCTTT. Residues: CASHKQVPSNTEAFF.

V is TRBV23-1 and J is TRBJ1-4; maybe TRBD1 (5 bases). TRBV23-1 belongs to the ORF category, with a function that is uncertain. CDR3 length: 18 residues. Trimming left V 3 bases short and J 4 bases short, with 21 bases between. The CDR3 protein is CASSHLPEGRGVNEKLFF. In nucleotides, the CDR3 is TGCGCCAGCAGTCATTTGCCAGAGGGGCGGGGAGTTAATGAAAAACTGTTTTTT.

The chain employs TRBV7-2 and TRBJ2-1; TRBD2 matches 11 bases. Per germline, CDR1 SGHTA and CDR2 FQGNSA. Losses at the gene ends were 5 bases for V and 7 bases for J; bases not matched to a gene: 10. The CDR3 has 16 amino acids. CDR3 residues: CASSRRLAGNLNEQFF. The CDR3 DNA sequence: TGTGCCAGCAGCCGCCGACTAGCGGGAAATTTGAATGAGCAGTTCTTC. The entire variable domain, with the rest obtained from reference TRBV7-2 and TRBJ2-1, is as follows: GAGVSQSPSNKVTEKGKDVELRCDPISGHTALYWYRQSLGQGLEFLIYFQGNSAPDKSGLPSDRFSAERTGGSVSTLTIQRTQQEDSAVYLCASSRRLAGNLNEQFFGPGTRLTVL.

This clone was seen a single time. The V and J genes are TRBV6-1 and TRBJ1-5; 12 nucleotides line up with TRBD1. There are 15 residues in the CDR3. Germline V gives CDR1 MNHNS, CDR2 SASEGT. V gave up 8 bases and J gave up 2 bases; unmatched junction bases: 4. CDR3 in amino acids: CASLWDRGRNQPQHF. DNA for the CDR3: TGTGCCAGCTTATGGGACAGGGGGCGCAATCAGCCCCAGCATTTT.

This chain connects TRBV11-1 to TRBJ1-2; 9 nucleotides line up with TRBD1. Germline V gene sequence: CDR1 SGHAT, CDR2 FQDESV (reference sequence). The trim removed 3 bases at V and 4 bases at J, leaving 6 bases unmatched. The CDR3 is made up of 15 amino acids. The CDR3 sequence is CASSLSGTGLYGYTF. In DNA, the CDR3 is TGTGCCAGCAGCTTGTCCGGGACAGGGCTCTATGGCTACACCTTC.

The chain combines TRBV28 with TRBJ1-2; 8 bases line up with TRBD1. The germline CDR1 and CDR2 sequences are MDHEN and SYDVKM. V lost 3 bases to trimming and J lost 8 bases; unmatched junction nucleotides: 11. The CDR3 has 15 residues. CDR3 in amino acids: CASSFGAGGVEGYTF. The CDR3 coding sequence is TGTGCCAGCAGTTTCGGCGCAGGGGGCGTGGAGGGCTACACCTTC.

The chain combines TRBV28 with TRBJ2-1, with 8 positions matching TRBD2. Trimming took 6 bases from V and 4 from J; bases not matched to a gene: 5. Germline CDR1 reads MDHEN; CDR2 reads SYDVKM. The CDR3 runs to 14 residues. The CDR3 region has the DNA TGTGCCAGCAGCTTAAGCGGGAGTTACAATGAGCAGTTCTTC. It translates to CASSLSGSYNEQFF.

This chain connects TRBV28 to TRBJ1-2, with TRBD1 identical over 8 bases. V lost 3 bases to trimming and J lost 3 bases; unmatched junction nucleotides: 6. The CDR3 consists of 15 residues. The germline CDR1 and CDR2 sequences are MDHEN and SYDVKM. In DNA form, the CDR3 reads TGTGCCAGCAGTTTTCGACAGGGGCAGCACTATGGCTACACCTTC. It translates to CASSFRQGQHYGYTF.

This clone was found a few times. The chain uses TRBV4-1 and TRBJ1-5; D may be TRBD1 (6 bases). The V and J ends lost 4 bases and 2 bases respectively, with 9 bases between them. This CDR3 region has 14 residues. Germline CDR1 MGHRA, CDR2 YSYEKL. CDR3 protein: CASSLYRGNQPQHF. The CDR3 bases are TGCGCCAGCAGCCTATACAGGGGCAATCAGCCCCAGCATTTT.

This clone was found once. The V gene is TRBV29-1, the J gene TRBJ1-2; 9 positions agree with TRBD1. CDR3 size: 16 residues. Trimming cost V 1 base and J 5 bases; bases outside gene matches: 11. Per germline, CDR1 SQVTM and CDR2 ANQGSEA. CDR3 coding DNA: TGCAGCGTTGAAGGGTTCAACAGGGGGCGCTCTTATGGCTACACCTTC. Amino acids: CSVEGFNRGRSYGYTF.

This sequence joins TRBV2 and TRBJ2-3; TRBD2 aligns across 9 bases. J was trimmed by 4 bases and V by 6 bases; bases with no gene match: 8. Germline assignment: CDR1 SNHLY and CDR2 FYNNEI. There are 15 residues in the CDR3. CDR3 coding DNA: TGTGCCAGCAGGGTTAGCGGGAGAAACCCAGATACGCAGTATTTT. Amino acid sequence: CASRVSGRNPDTQYF.

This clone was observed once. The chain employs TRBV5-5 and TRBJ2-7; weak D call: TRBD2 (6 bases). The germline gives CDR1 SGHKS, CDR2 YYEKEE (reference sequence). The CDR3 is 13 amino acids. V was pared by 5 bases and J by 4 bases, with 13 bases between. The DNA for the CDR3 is TGTGCCAGCAGGGGGGGTGGCGGATACGAGCAGTACTTC. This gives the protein CASRGGGGYEQYF.

This CDR3 is CASSPPGQGAGTGELFF. The CDR3 DNA follows: TGCGCCAGCAGCCCCCCGGGACAGGGGGCGGGGACCGGGGAGCTGTTTTTT. The chain has TRBV5-1 and TRBJ2-2; 12 bases match TRBD1. CDR1 is SGHRS, CDR2 YFSETQ, per germline. J lost 5 bases, V lost 4 bases, and 9 bases had no gene match. CDR3 length: 17 residues.

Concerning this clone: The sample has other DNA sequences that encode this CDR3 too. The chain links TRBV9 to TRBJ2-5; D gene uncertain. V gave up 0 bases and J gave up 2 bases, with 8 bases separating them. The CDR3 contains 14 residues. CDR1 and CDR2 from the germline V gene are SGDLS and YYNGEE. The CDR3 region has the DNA TGTGCCAGCAGCGTAGGAGGCGTACAAGAGACCCAGTACTTC. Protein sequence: CASSVGGVQETQYF. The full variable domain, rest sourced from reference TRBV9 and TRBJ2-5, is DSGVTQTPKHLITATGQRVTLRCSPRSGDLSVYWYQQSLDQGLQFLIQYYNGEERAKGNILERFSAQQFPDLHSELNLSSLELGDSALYFCASSVGGVQETQYFGPGTRLLVL.

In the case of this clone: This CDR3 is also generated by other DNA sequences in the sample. The CDR3, as DNA: TGTGCCTGGAGTGCATTACTAGCGGGAGGCACAGATACGCAGTATTTT. Amino acid sequence: CAWSALLAGGTDTQYF. The gene calls are TRBV30 and TRBJ2-3; TRBD2 matches 11 bases. CDR3 length: 16 amino acids. The V segment lost 1 base and the J segment 1 base; nucleotides outside the gene matches: 4. Germline assignment: CDR1 GTSNPN and CDR2 SVGIG (reference sequence). Combining the CDR3 with reference TRBV30 and TRBJ2-3 gives the whole variable domain SQTIHQWPATLVQPVGSPLSLECTVEGTSNPNLYWYRQAAGRGLQLLFYSVGIGQISSEVPQNLSASRPQDRQFILSSKKLLLSDSGFYLCAWSALLAGGTDTQYFGPGTRLTVL.

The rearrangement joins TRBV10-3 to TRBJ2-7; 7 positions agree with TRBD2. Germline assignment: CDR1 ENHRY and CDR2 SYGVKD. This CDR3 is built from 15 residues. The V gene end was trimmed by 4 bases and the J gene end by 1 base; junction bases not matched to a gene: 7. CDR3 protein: CAISGAGVGSYEQYF. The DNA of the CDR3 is TGTGCCATCAGTGGGGCGGGAGTGGGATCCTACGAGCAGTACTTC.